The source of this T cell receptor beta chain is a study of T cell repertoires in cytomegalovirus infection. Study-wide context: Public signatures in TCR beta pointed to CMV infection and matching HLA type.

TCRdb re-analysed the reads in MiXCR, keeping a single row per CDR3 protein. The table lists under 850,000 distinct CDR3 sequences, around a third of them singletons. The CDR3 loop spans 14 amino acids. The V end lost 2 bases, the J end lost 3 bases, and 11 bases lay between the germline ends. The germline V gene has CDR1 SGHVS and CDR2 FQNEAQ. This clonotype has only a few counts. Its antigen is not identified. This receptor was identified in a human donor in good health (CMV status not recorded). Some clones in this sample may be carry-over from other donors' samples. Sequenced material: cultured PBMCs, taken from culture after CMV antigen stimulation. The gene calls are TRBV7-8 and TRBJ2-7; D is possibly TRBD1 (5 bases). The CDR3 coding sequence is TGTGCCAGCAGCTTATTTCAGGGCCTCTACGAGCAGTACTTC. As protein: CASSLFQGLYEQYF.